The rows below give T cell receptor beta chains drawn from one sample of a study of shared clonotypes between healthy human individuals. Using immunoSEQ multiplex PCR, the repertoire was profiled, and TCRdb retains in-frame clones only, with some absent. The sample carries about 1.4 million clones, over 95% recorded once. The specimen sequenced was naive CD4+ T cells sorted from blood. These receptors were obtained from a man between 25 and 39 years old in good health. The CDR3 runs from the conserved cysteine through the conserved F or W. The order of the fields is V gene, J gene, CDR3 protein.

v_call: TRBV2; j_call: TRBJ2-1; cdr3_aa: CASIREFSYNEQFF
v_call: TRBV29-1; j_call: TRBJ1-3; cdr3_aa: CSVEGTGDVDTIYF
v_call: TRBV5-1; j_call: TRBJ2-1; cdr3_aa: CASSLASSGSGNEQFF
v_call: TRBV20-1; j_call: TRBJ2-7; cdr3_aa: CSAFTLGEQYF
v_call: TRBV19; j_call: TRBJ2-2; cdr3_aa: CASRAGQLNTGELFF
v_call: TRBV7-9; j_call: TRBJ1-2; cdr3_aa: CASSRTGGNGYTF
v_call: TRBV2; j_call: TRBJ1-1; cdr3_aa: CASIRLGGQRAFF
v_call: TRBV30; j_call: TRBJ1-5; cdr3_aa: CAWSVSWQGNNQPQHF
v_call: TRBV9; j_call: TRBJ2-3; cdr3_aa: CASSPRVVGADTQYF
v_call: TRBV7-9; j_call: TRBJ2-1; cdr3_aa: CASSFQGAKKFF
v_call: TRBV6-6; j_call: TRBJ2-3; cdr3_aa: CASSPAEESQYF
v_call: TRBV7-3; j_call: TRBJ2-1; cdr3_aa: CASSGEANEQFF
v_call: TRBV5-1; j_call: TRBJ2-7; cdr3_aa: CASSPTTGRSYEQYF
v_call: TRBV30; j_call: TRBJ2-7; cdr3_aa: CAWRAGWQGSYEQYF
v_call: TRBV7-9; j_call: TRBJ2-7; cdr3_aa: CASRPGLAGGEQYF
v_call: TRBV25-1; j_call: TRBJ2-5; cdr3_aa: CASSEFVGQETQYF
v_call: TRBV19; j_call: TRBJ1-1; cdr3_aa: CASSPRLLGPVRNTEAFF
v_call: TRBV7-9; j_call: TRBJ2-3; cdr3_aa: CASGSSDTQYF
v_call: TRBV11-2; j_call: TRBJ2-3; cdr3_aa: CASSLAQGQPSTQYF
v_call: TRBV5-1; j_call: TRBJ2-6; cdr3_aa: CASSTPGANVLTF
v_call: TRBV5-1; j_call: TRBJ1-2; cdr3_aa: CASSPGSGTFYGYTF
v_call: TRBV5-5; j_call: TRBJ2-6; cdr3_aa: CASDLEWGANVLTF
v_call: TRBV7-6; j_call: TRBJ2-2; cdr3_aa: CASSFGGSGTGELFF
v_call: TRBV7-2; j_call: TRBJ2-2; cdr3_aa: CASSLVAGAPGELFF
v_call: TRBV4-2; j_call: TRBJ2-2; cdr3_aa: CASSQGRGATGELFF
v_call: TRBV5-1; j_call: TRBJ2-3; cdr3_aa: CASSLVASHTQYF
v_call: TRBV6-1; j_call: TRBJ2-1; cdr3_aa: CASSEFGAGSAEQFF
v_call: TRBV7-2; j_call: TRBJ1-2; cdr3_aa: CASSLGSRVYGYTF
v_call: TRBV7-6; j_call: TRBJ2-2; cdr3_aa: CASSLGGVGTGELFF
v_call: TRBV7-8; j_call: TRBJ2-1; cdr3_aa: CASSLVAASYNEQFF
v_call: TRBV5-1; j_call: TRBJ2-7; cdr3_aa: CASSLGRETGTYEQYF
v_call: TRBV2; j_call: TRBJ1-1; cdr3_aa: CASRRDHLGHTEAFF
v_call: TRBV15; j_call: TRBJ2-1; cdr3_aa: CATSSLAYNEQFF
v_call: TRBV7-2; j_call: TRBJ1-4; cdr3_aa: CASSLDSSTNEKLFF
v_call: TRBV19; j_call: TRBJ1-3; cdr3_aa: CASLPRWGSGNTIYF
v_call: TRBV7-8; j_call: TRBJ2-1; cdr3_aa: CASSLDGGRRDRVPEQFF
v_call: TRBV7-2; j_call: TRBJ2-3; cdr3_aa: CASSLVGSTDTQYF
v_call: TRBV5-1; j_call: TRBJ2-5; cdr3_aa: CASSLIREGETQYF
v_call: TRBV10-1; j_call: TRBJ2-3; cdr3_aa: CASSESPVTGDTQYF
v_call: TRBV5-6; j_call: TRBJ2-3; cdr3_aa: CATARGSLGTDTQYF
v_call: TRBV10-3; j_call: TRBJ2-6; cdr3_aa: CANAGQGESSGANVLTF
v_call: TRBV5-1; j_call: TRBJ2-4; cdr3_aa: CASSLGQLIAKNIQYF
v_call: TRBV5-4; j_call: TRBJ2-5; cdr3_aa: CASSVGLPETQYF
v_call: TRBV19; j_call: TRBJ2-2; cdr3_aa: CASSMGVGELFF
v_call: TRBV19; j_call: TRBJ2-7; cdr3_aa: CASSIDSGRAYEQYF
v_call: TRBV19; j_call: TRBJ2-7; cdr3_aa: CASSMGPGSYEQYF
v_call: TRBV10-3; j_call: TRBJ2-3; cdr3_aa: CAIRLAGVPDTQYF